This T cell receptor beta chain was identified in a study of control samples from healthy donors and cancer patients. CDR1 and CDR2 from the germline V gene are LGHDT and YNNKEL (reference sequence). Trimming at V came to 4 bases and at J to 2 bases, leaving 11 bases not matched to a gene. This CDR3 has 16 residues. TCRdb keeps only in-frame clones here, not all; method: immunoSEQ multiplex PCR. The repertoire includes approximately 230,000 clones, over 70% of them detected once, and roughly 14% sits in the top ten. Sequenced material: PBMCs. V and J are TRBV3-1 (or the pseudogene TRBV3-2) and TRBJ2-7, with 7 bases lining up with TRBD2. This clonotype was obtained from a woman aged 55-70 years with lung cancer. CDR3: CASSRQGTAGPYEQYF. The CDR3 coding sequence is TGTGCCAGCAGCCGACAAGGTACAGCGGGGCCCTACGAGCAGTACTTC.